A single sample gave rise to the 19 T cell receptor beta chains below, sequenced in a study of graft-versus-host responses after intestinal transplantation. The assay was immunoSEQ multiplex PCR, and TCRdb's table has in-frame clones only and misses some. The sample shows tens of thousands of clones, roughly four fifths of them seen only once. Sequencing used PBMCs, obtained about 38 months after transplant. The receptors were gathered from a human patient who received an intestinal transplant, so some T cells may come from the graft donor.

This clone came up once. V gene TRBV4-2 combines with J gene TRBJ2-1, with D perhaps matching TRBD2 (7 bases). CDR3 size: 15 residues. With 0 bases removed from V and 7 bases from J, the gap between germline ends came to 13 bases. Germline CDR1 reads LGHNA; CDR2 reads YNFKEQ. CDR3 residues: CASSQDPGGPNEQFF. The CDR3 bases are TGTGCCAGCAGCCAAGACCCCGGGGGGCCTAATGAGCAGTTCTTC.

This chain joins TRBV2 and TRBJ1-2; possible D gene TRBD1, 6 bases. The CDR3 sequence is 14 residues long. CDR1 is SNHLY and CDR2 is FYNNEI in the germline V gene. Deletions cut 2 bases from V and 4 bases from J, with 11 bases between. CDR3 protein: CASSELDSSYGYTF. The CDR3 DNA is TGTGCCAGCAGTGAATTGGACAGCAGCTATGGCTACACCTTC.

The chain carries TRBV15 and TRBJ2-7; TRBD2 might be the D (6 bases). V was cut by 1 base and J by 3 bases, with 13 bases left in between. The CDR3 runs to 15 residues. Germline CDR1 LNHNV, CDR2 YYDKDF (reference sequence). Written as DNA, the CDR3 is TGTGCCACCAGCAGAGGTGGGACTGGGGACTACGAGCAGTACTTC. Amino acid sequence: CATSRGGTGDYEQYF.

This clone was recorded only once. The J gene is TRBJ2-1, the V gene TRBV7-6; 9 bases agree with TRBD2. J lost 5 bases, V lost 5 bases, and 10 bases had no gene match. The germline V gene has CDR1 SGHVS and CDR2 FNYEAQ. The CDR3 sequence is 16 residues long. This CDR3 reads CASSAQAGGLDNEQFF. CDR3 DNA sequence: TGTGCCAGCAGCGCCCAAGCGGGGGGCCTCGACAATGAGCAGTTCTTC.

The V call is TRBV7-3, the J call TRBJ2-3; 14 bases map to TRBD2. Germline CDR1 reads SGHTA; CDR2 reads FQGTGA. After removal of 5 bases from V and 6 bases from J, the junction contained 13 bases not matched to a gene. This CDR3 region has 18 residues. Here the CDR3 reads CASSPGRLAGGLLDTQYF. The CDR3 DNA reads TGTGCCAGCAGCCCTGGCCGACTAGCGGGGGGGCTACTGGATACGCAGTATTTT.

This sequence joins TRBV4-2 and TRBJ2-1, with TRBD2 matching 7 bases. In germline, CDR1 is LGHNA, CDR2 YNFKEQ. V lost 4 bases to trimming and J lost 0 bases; unmatched junction nucleotides: 3. The CDR3 length is 15 residues. The CDR3 here is CASSLGGYSYNEQFF. As DNA, the CDR3 is TGTGCCAGCAGCCTCGGGGGGTACTCCTACAATGAGCAGTTCTTC.

In nucleotides, the CDR3 is TGCGCCAGCAGCGATGGGACAGGCCTCTACGAGCAGTACTTC. Translated: CASSDGTGLYEQYF. This chain joins TRBV5-1 and TRBJ2-7, with 8 nucleotides matching TRBD1. The V segment lost 4 bases and the J segment 3 bases; nucleotides outside the gene matches: 6. Germline V lookup: CDR1 SGHRS, CDR2 YFSETQ. The length of the CDR3 is 14 residues.

With regard to this clone: A much larger clone differs from this one at a single base, so this may be a read error. The CDR3 reads CASEGGADSNQLQHF. The DNA for the CDR3 is TGTGCCAGCGAGGGGGGAGCGGATAGCAATCAGCTCCAGCATTTT. The chain joins TRBV6-1 to TRBJ1-5; D is perhaps TRBD1 (6 bases). The CDR3 totals 15 residues. Germline CDR1 reads MNHNS; CDR2 reads SASEGT.

This clone was recorded once. The V gene is TRBV11-2, the J gene TRBJ1-3; 10 bases match TRBD1. Germline V gene lookup returns CDR1 SGHAT and CDR2 FQNNGV. Trimming took 0 bases from V and 7 from J; bases not matched to a gene: 12. The CDR3 contains 18 residues. The CDR3 region has the DNA TGTGCCAGCAGCTTAGACGGGCCGGGACAGGGGCATCTGAACACCATATATTTT. It encodes CASSLDGPGQGHLNTIYF.

V gene TRBV5-1 combines with J gene TRBJ2-1; tentatively, D is TRBD1 or TRBD2 (6 bases each). This CDR3 has 14 amino acids. Germline V lookup: CDR1 SGHRS, CDR2 YFSETQ. V lost 0 bases, J lost 6 bases, and 10 bases lay in between. CDR3 bases: TGCGCCAGCAGCTTGGTTGGAGGGGGCAATGAGCAGTTCTTC. Translated, it gives CASSLVGGGNEQFF.

CDR3 sequence: CASSPNTGDAEQYF. The CDR3 DNA follows: TGCGCCAGCAGCCCCAACACGGGGGACGCCGAGCAGTACTTC. The chain uses TRBV5-1 and TRBJ2-7; D may be TRBD2 (6 bases). In germline, CDR1 is SGHRS, CDR2 YFSETQ. The CDR3 loop spans 14 amino acids. The V and J ends lost 4 bases and 6 bases respectively, with 17 bases between them.

The V call is TRBV6-1, the J call TRBJ2-5; TRBD2 aligns across 10 bases. With V trimmed by 1 base and J by 2 bases, 1 base remained unmatched. From germline, CDR1 is MNHNS and CDR2 SASEGT. The CDR3 has 15 residues. CDR3 nucleotide sequence: TGTGCCAGCAGTGAAGAAGCGGGAGGGCAAGAGACCCAGTACTTC. Its translation: CASSEEAGGQETQYF.

This chain links TRBV6-5 with TRBJ2-1; D tentatively fits TRBD1 or TRBD2 (5 bases each). The CDR3 runs 16 residues. V was cut by 2 bases and J by 8 bases, with 19 bases left in between. From germline, CDR1 is MNHEY and CDR2 SVGAGI. CDR3 DNA sequence: TGTGCCAGCAGTTACGGGTTAGCGCCAGGGCATGATGAGCAGTTCTTC. Translated: CASSYGLAPGHDEQFF.

V gene TRBV7-8 combines with J gene TRBJ2-6, with 7 bases fitting TRBD2. Trimming removed 3 bases from V and 2 bases from J; junction bases left unmatched: 7. CDR1 SGHVS and CDR2 FQNEAQ come from the germline V gene. This CDR3 contains 17 residues. The CDR3: CASSFGVAGAGANVLTF. CDR3 DNA sequence: TGTGCCAGCAGCTTTGGGGTCGCGGGAGCTGGGGCCAACGTCCTGACTTTC. Together with reference TRBV7-8 and TRBJ2-6, the CDR3 gives the full variable domain: GAGVSQSPRYKVAKRGQDVALRCDPISGHVSLFWYQQALGQGPEFLTYFQNEAQLDKSGLPSDRFFAERPEGSVSTLKIQRTQQEDSAVYLCASSFGVAGAGANVLTFGAGSRLTVL.

The V gene is TRBV28, the J gene TRBJ1-2, with TRBD1 matching over 9 bases. V shed 6 bases and J 8 bases; nucleotides not matched to a gene: 13. The CDR3 is made up of 15 amino acids. Per germline, CDR1 MDHEN and CDR2 SYDVKM. The DNA of the CDR3 is TGTGCCAGCAGATTCGAACCGGGACAGGGAAGGGGCTACACCTTC. As protein: CASRFEPGQGRGYTF.

This sequence joins TRBV2 and TRBJ2-7, with TRBD1 matching over 9 bases. CDR3 length: 15 residues. The V and J ends lost 4 bases and 0 bases, in that order; junction bases with no gene match: 4. Germline V CDR1 and CDR2: SNHLY, FYNNEI. The chain's CDR3 is CASSGWTGASYEQYF. The CDR3 DNA reads TGTGCCAGCAGTGGGTGGACAGGGGCCTCCTACGAGCAGTACTTC.

Turning to this clone: Distinct nucleotide sequences in the sample also encode this CDR3. The chain carries TRBV5-1 and TRBJ2-5, with D unresolved. Germline lookup yields CDR1 SGHRS and CDR2 YFSETQ. The CDR3 extends over 13 amino acids. V was clipped by 0 bases and J by 4 bases, with 7 bases between them. In nucleotides, the CDR3 is TGCGCCAGCAGCTTGGGGGCCAGAGAGACCCAGTACTTC. This sequence encodes CASSLGARETQYF.

V gene TRBV19 combines with J gene TRBJ2-7, with TRBD2 identical over 7 bases. Germline lookup yields CDR1 LNHDA and CDR2 SQIVND (reference sequence). This CDR3 has 12 residues. J gave up 3 bases and V 8 bases, and 4 bases lay outside the gene matches. The CDR3 DNA reads as TGTGCCAGTGGGGGGGGACTCTACGAGCAGTACTTC. This sequence encodes CASGGGLYEQYF.

The J gene is TRBJ2-5, the V gene TRBV6-5; the match to TRBD2 covers 8 bases. Germline V gene lookup returns CDR1 MNHEY and CDR2 SVGAGI. After removal of 0 bases from V and 4 bases from J, the junction contained 7 bases not matched to a gene. This CDR3 has 16 amino acids. Here the CDR3 reads CASSYSGRGALETQYF. CDR3 DNA sequence: TGTGCCAGCAGTTACTCGGGGCGGGGGGCCCTAGAGACCCAGTACTTC.